One and the same sample provided the 26 T cell receptor beta chains below, sequenced in a study of control samples from healthy donors and cancer patients. The assay was immunoSEQ multiplex PCR, and TCRdb's table has in-frame clones only and misses some. The sample shows 150,000 to 200,000 clones, 93% of them seen only once. The sample taken for sequencing was blood. Receptors were obtained from a woman in her sixties or seventies in good health.

This chain uses TRBV7-8 with TRBJ2-5; 7 positions agree with TRBD1. The CDR3 has 13 amino acids. The germline V gene encodes CDR1 SGHVS and CDR2 FQNEAQ. The junction had 2 bases not matched to a gene; V was cut back by 5 bases and J by 2 bases. The CDR3: CASSPGQQETQYF. In DNA form, the CDR3 reads TGTGCCAGCAGCCCGGGACAGCAAGAGACCCAGTACTTC.

The chain links TRBV21-1 to TRBJ1-2; no check of the table's D call, TRBD1, against the DNA was made. TRBV21-1 has pseudogene status. This CDR3 has 17 amino acids. DNA of the CDR3: TGTGCCAGCAGCAAATTTGACAGGGGAGTAAGAAACTATGGCTACACCTTC. The encoded protein is CASSKFDRGVRNYGYTF.

The gene calls are TRBV24-1 and TRBJ1-5; tentative D call: TRBD1 (5 bases). CDR1 and CDR2 from the germline V gene are KGHDR and SFDVKD. V was clipped by 5 bases and J by 5 bases, with 15 bases between them. There are 15 residues in the CDR3. The DNA for the CDR3 is TGTGCCACCAGTGGTGCGGGGCCCGGGCATCAGCCCCAGCATTTT. This codes for CATSGAGPGHQPQHF.

V is TRBV6-2 or TRBV6-3 and J is TRBJ1-2; D not certain. CDR3 size: 14 residues. Germline CDR1 is MNHEY and CDR2 is SVGEGT. V was shortened by 0 bases and J by 4 bases, with 9 bases between the two germline ends. The CDR3 loop is CASSYSSGGYGYTF. The DNA of the CDR3 is TGTGCCAGCAGTTACTCGTCAGGAGGCTATGGCTACACCTTC.

This chain's CDR3 is CASSPGLGAGVAGAFF. In DNA, the CDR3 is TGCGCCAGCAGCCCTGGGTTAGGGGCGGGAGTAGCGGGAGCTTTCTTT. This rearrangement joins TRBV5-1 to TRBJ1-1; tentative D call: TRBD1 (5 bases). Germline V gene lookup returns CDR1 SGHRS and CDR2 YFSETQ. Trimming took off 4 bases at V and 10 bases at J, with 26 bases between the two ends. This CDR3 region has 16 residues.

The chain carries TRBV18 and TRBJ1-6; D unresolved. CDR1 KGHSH and CDR2 LQKENI come from the germline V gene. The germline V and J ends were trimmed by 2 bases and 0 bases, with 14 bases remaining between them. The CDR3 runs to 18 residues. The CDR3 protein is CASSPWDLSSSYNSPLHF. The CDR3 DNA follows: TGTGCCAGCTCACCATGGGATCTCTCGAGCTCCTATAATTCACCCCTCCACTTT.

The chain is built from TRBV6-2 or TRBV6-3 and TRBJ2-5; D possibly corresponds to TRBD2 (5 bases). The germline V gene has CDR1 MNHEY and CDR2 SVGEGT. V was pared by 6 bases and J by 7 bases, with 9 bases between. This CDR3 has 11 residues. CDR3 protein: CASSRRGTQYF. In DNA form, the CDR3 reads TGTGCCAGCAGCCGCCGGGGGACCCAGTACTTC.

The chain joins TRBV3-1 (or the pseudogene TRBV3-2) to TRBJ2-7, with D perhaps being TRBD1 or TRBD2 (5 bases each). The CDR3 contains 12 residues. CDR1 is LGHDT and CDR2 is YNNKEL in the germline V gene (reference sequence). V lost 1 base, J lost 4 bases, and 5 bases lay in between. The CDR3 DNA follows: TGTGCCAGCAGCCAAGGGGGGTACGAGCAGTACTTC. Encoded protein: CASSQGGYEQYF.

V usage is TRBV7-3 and J usage is TRBJ2-3; D uncertain. The germline CDR1 and CDR2 sequences are SGHTA and FQGTGA. The CDR3 has 14 residues. V lost 5 bases and J 1 base, leaving 10 bases between the germline ends. The CDR3: CASSQQRGTDTQYF. CDR3 bases: TGTGCCAGCAGCCAACAGAGAGGCACAGATACGCAGTATTTT.

This chain connects TRBV7-9 to TRBJ2-5, with TRBD1 matching 10 bases. Germline CDR1 is SEHNR and CDR2 is FQNEAQ (reference sequence). J was trimmed by 1 base and V by 1 base; bases with no gene match: 3. This CDR3 region has 16 residues. The CDR3 loop reads CASSLGDRGFQETQYF. As DNA, the CDR3 is TGTGCCAGCAGCTTAGGGGACAGGGGTTTCCAAGAGACCCAGTACTTC.

As regards this clone: Mismatch with germline at one junction end may stem from a read error. CDR3 bases: TGTGCTAGTGGCTTGGGGATGGCCTTGGTAGGGACCCAGTACTTC. It specifies CASGLGMALVGTQYF. The rearrangement joins TRBV12-5 to TRBJ2-5; D remains ambiguous. The CDR3 has 15 residues. Germline V gene sequence: CDR1 LGHNT, CDR2 FRNRAP.

This chain joins TRBV5-6 and TRBJ1-2; possible D gene TRBD1, 5 bases. The germline V gene encodes CDR1 SGHDT and CDR2 YYEEEE. With 0 bases removed from V and 8 bases from J, the gap between germline ends came to 14 bases. There are 14 residues in the CDR3. DNA of the CDR3: TGTGCCAGCAGCTTGGTGGGTGCGGGGGTCGGCTACACCTTC. Its translation: CASSLVGAGVGYTF.

The chain has TRBV6-5 and TRBJ1-4, with 7 bases identical to TRBD1. The germline CDR1 and CDR2 sequences are MNHEY and SVGAGI. The J segment lost 4 bases and the V segment lost 6 bases, leaving 5 bases of the junction unmatched. The CDR3 is 14 residues long. The DNA for the CDR3 is TGTGCCAGCAGATCCGACAGGGATAATGAAAAACTGTTTTTT. Residues: CASRSDRDNEKLFF.

This chain uses TRBV10-3 with TRBJ1-5; TRBD1 might be the D (5 bases). From germline, CDR1 is ENHRY and CDR2 SYGVKD. Deletions cut 5 bases from V and 11 bases from J, with 16 bases between. The CDR3 has 13 amino acids. In DNA, the CDR3 is TGTGCCATCAGTCCTGGACCGATGACAGCCCAGCATTTT. Encoded protein: CAISPGPMTAQHF.

V usage is TRBV6-5 and J usage is TRBJ2-1, with 9 bases identical to TRBD1. CDR1 MNHEY and CDR2 SVGAGI come from the germline V gene. This CDR3 region has 15 residues. Germline trimming cut 6 bases from V and 6 bases from J; bases unmatched to any gene: 9. DNA for the CDR3: TGTGCCAGCAGCCCGGGACAGGGAGGTATCAATGAGCAGTTCTTC. It codes for CASSPGQGGINEQFF.

The rearrangement uses TRBV25-1 and TRBJ1-2, with 7 bases that match TRBD1. V shed 6 bases and J 3 bases; nucleotides not matched to a gene: 13. This CDR3 is built from 16 residues. Germline V lookup: CDR1 MGHDK, CDR2 SYGVNS. The CDR3 nucleotides are TGTGCCAGCAGCAGAGGGGCGGCAGGGGGGCACTATGGCTACACCTTC. Protein sequence: CASSRGAAGGHYGYTF.

This chain uses TRBV27 with TRBJ1-4; 7 bases map to TRBD1. This CDR3 region has 14 residues. The J segment lost 4 bases and the V segment lost 5 bases, leaving 4 bases of the junction unmatched. In germline, CDR1 is MNHEY, CDR2 SMNVEV (reference sequence). The CDR3 region has the DNA TGTGCCAGCAGTCGGGACAGACGTAATGAAAAACTGTTTTTT. Amino acids: CASSRDRRNEKLFF.

The chain is built from TRBV9 and TRBJ2-1, with D maybe TRBD1 (6 bases). The length of the CDR3 is 14 residues. V lost 3 bases to trimming and J lost 4 bases, with 11 bases between them. Germline V gene data show CDR1 as SGDLS and CDR2 as YYNGEE. Here the CDR3 reads CASSGTEPYNEQFF. CDR3 sequence (DNA): TGTGCCAGCAGCGGGACAGAGCCTTACAATGAGCAGTTCTTC.

The J gene is TRBJ1-1, the V gene TRBV18; 9 nucleotides match TRBD1. The CDR3 totals 13 residues. Germline CDR1 KGHSH, CDR2 LQKENI. The trim removed 5 bases at V and 7 bases at J, leaving 5 bases unmatched. The CDR3 here is CASSRDRDSEAFF. The CDR3 DNA is TGTGCCAGCTCAAGGGACAGGGATAGTGAAGCTTTCTTT.

This chain uses TRBV20-1 with TRBJ2-5; 9 bases fit TRBD1. The germline CDR1 and CDR2 sequences are DFQATT and SNEGSKA (reference sequence). The ends lost 3 bases at V and 4 bases at J; junction bases unmatched: 3. The CDR3 has 13 residues. The DNA for the CDR3 is TGCAGTGCTAGTTCGACAGGGGGAGAGACCCAGTACTTC. Protein product: CSASSTGGETQYF.

The rearrangement joins TRBV6-1 to TRBJ1-5; possibly TRBD1 for D (6 bases). The V gene lost 2 bases and the J gene lost 6 bases, with 14 bases spanning the gap. Germline V gives CDR1 MNHNS, CDR2 SASEGT. The CDR3 is 15 amino acids. The CDR3 DNA follows: TGTGCCAGCAGTGAAATAGGCAGGGGTGGTCAGCCCCAGCATTTT. Translating gives CASSEIGRGGQPQHF.

The chain is built from TRBV5-6 and TRBJ2-3; 7 nucleotides agree with TRBD2. CDR3 length: 16 amino acids. J lost 6 bases, V lost 0 bases, and 10 bases had no gene match. Germline assignment: CDR1 SGHDT and CDR2 YYEEEE. Written as DNA, the CDR3 is TGTGCCAGCAGCTTGGGCGGGACGGCCGGGAGGGATACGCAGTATTTT. Protein sequence: CASSLGGTAGRDTQYF.

With respect to this clone: Other DNA sequences in the same sample also yield this CDR3. This CDR3 is CASSTRTSRSQETQYF. CDR3 sequence (DNA): TGTGCCAGCAGTACACGGACTAGCAGATCCCAAGAGACCCAGTACTTC. J is TRBJ2-5 and V is TRBV11-2; TRBD2 matches 8 bases. J gave up 1 base and V 6 bases, and 10 bases lay outside the gene matches. This CDR3 is built from 16 residues. Germline loops: CDR1 SGHAT, CDR2 FQNNGV. The variable domain in full, with the rest retrieved from reference TRBV11-2 and TRBJ2-5, is EAGVAQSPRYKIIEKRQSVAFWCNPISGHATLYWYQQILGQGPKLLIQFQNNGVVDDSQLPKDRFSAERLKGVDSTLKIQPAKLEDSAVYLCASSTRTSRSQETQYFGPGTRLLVL.

This chain uses TRBV6-5 with TRBJ1-3; unclear D gene. The germline V gene has CDR1 MNHEY and CDR2 SVGAGI. V was clipped by 2 bases and J by 4 bases, with 6 bases between them. This CDR3 is built from 13 residues. CDR3 sequence reads: CASSYGVGNTIYF. CDR3 DNA sequence: TGTGCCAGCAGTTACGGGGTCGGAAACACCATATATTTT.

The genes are TRBV4-3 and TRBJ1-1, with a tentative D call TRBD1 (6 bases). This CDR3 has 14 amino acids. CDR1 is LGHNA and CDR2 is YSLEER in the germline V gene. V lost 4 bases to trimming and J lost 0 bases, with 9 bases between them. The CDR3 DNA is TGCGCCAGCAGCCCCGGGACAATGAACACTGAAGCTTTCTTT. This sequence encodes CASSPGTMNTEAFF.

This sequence joins TRBV5-1 and TRBJ1-2; TRBD1 matches at 7 bases. The junction had 6 bases not matched to a gene; V was cut back by 4 bases and J by 3 bases. Looked up from germline, CDR1 is SGHRS and CDR2 is YFSETQ. The CDR3 is 14 residues long. Here the CDR3 DNA reads TGCGCCAGCAGCCCGGACAGGATGGACTATGGCTACACCTTC. This encodes CASSPDRMDYGYTF. Complete variable domain (other parts from reference TRBV5-1 and TRBJ1-2): KAGVTQTPRYLIKTRGQQVTLSCSPISGHRSVSWYQQTPGQGLQFLFEYFSETQRNKGNFPGRFSGRQFSNSRSEMNVSTLELGDSALYLCASSPDRMDYGYTFGSGTRLTVV.